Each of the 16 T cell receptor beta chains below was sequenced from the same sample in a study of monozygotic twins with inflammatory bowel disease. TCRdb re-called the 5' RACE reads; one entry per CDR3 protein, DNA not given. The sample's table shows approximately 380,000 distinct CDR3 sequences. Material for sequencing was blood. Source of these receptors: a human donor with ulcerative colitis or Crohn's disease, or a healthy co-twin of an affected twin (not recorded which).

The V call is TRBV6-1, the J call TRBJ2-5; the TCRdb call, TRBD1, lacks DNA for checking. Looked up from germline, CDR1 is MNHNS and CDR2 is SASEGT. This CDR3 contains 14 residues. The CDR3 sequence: CASSERGNQETQYF.

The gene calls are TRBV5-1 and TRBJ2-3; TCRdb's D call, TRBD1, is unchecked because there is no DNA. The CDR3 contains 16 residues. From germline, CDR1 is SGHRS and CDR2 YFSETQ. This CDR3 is CASSWGPRDRDDTQYF.

CDR3 residues: CASRRTGGAGNTEAFF. This rearrangement joins TRBV6-1 to TRBJ1-1; TCRdb selects TRBD1, and the lack of DNA leaves this call unchecked. The germline gives CDR1 MNHNS, CDR2 SASEGT. The CDR3 sequence is 16 residues long.

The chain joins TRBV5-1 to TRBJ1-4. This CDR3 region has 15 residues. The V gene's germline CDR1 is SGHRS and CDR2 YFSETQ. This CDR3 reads CASRRTGATNEKLFF.

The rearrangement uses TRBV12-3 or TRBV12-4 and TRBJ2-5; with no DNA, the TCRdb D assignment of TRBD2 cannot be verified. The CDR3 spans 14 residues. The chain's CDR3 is CASSSWGEEETQYF.

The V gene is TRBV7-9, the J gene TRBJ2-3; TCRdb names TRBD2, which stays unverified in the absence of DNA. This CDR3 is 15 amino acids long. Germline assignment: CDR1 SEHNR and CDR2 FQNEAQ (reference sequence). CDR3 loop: CASSLEGTSGDTQYF.

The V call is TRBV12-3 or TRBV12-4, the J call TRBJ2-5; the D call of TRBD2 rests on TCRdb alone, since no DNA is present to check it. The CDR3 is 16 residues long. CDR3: CASSLDPRGPPETQYF.

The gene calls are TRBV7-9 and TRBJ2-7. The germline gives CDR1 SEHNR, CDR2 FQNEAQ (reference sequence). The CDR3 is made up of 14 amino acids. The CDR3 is CASSYRDPRYEQYF.

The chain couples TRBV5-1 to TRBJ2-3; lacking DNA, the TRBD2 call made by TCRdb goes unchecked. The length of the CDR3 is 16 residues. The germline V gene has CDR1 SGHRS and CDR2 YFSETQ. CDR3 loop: CASRYPGSPRTDTQYF.

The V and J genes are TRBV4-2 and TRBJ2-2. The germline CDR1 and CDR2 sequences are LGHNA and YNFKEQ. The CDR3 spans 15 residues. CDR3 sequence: CASSQVSGHTGELFF.

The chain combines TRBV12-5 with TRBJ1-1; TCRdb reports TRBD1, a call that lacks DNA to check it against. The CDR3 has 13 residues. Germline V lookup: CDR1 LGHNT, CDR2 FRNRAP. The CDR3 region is CASGLVGGVKAFF.

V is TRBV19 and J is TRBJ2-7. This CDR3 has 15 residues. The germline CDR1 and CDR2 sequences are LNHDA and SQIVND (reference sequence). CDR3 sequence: CASSIGKSSSYEQYF.

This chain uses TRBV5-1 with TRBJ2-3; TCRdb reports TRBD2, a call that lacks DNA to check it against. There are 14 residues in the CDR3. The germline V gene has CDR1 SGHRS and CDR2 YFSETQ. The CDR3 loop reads CASSLDRAPDTQYF.

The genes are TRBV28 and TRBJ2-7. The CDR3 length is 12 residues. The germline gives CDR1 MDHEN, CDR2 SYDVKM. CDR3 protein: CASSSDPDEQYF.

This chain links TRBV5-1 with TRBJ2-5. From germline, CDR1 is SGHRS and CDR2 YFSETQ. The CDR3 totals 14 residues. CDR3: CASSLADTQETQYF.

The CDR3: CSARDRRWAYGYTF. The chain couples TRBV20-1 to TRBJ1-2. This CDR3 has 14 residues. Germline CDR1 and CDR2: DFQATT and SNEGSKA (reference sequence).